The source of this T cell receptor beta chain is a study of beta chain features in type 1 diabetes. The V and J ends lost 2 bases and 7 bases, in that order; junction bases with no gene match: 4. CDR1 and CDR2 from the germline V gene are MNHEY and SMNVEV (reference sequence). The CDR3 loop spans 14 amino acids. This clone was picked up a small number of times. The antigen remains unidentified. Without exception, sorted populations had purity beyond 95%. Sequenced material consisted of expressed TCRB transcripts (all of the isolated RNA was reverse transcribed). Sequencing used immunoSEQ multiplex PCR; TCRdb keeps in-frame clones, though not all of them. The sample yields a few hundred thousand clones, roughly 16% seen once. Study-wide results and limits: Resolution of whether HLA type affects TCRB rearrangement was not achieved here. At VDJ recombination sites, type 1 diabetes patients had fewer insertions and more deleted nucleotides. Shorter TCRB CDR3s, moderately but significantly so, were found in Type 1 diabetes patients in all four CD4+ subsets.

The chain uses TRBV27 and TRBJ2-4; 8 positions agree with TRBD1. The clonotype was recovered from a woman younger than 35 in good health. The sequenced sample consisted of naive CD4+ T cells from blood. Here the CDR3 DNA reads TGTGCCAGCAGTTTAGCAGGGGGCCCGAACATTCAGTACTTC. Translating it yields CASSLAGGPNIQYF.